One sample yielded the 12 T cell receptor beta chains listed below, sequenced in a study of CD8+CD57+ T cells in acquired aplastic anemia. Genomic DNA templated the TCR beta VDJ and CDR3 profiling. TCRdb reanalysed the reads using MiXCR and keeps one entry per CDR3 protein. The sample holds about 150,000 distinct CDR3 sequences, roughly 48% seen once. Patients chosen for sequencing had CD8+CD57+ cells that had expanded, as shown by flow cytometry. The material sequenced was sorted CD4+, CD8+, or CD8+CD57+ T cells (not recorded which) from PBMCs. All receptors derive from a human donor with aplastic anemia.

This clonotype turned up a few times. V and J are TRBV30 and TRBJ2-1; 12 bases match TRBD2. The CDR3 is 14 residues long. The germline V gene has CDR1 GTSNPN and CDR2 SVGIG (reference sequence). The V and J ends lost 4 bases and 9 bases, in that order; junction bases with no gene match: 7. CDR3: CAWTRLAGVGEQFF. DNA for the CDR3: TGTGCCTGGACCCGACTAGCGGGAGTGGGTGAGCAGTTCTTC. Together with reference TRBV30 and TRBJ2-1, the CDR3 gives the full variable domain: SQTIHQWPATLVQPVGSPLSLECTVEGTSNPNLYWYRQAAGRGLQLLFYSVGIGQISSEVPQNLSASRPQDRQFILSSKKLLLSDSGFYLCAWTRLAGVGEQFFGPGTRLTVL.

This chain connects TRBV2 to TRBJ2-7, with 12 bases identical to TRBD2. J was trimmed by 4 bases and V by 7 bases; bases with no gene match: 5. The length of the CDR3 is 14 residues. CDR1 and CDR2 from the germline V gene are SNHLY and FYNNEI. The CDR3 is CASTKTSGSYEQYF. The CDR3 bases are TGTGCCAGCACCAAGACTAGCGGGAGTTACGAGCAGTACTTC.

This clonotype was detected many times. DNA of the CDR3: TGTGCCAGCAGCTTAGGCGTGTCCTCCTACAATGAGCAGTTCTTC. Protein: CASSLGVSSYNEQFF. The chain employs TRBV7-3 and TRBJ2-1; no clear D gene. The V end was cut by 2 bases, the J end by 0 bases, with 8 bases between. The CDR3 runs 15 residues. CDR1 is SGHTA, CDR2 FQGTGA, per germline.

This clonotype was observed at least ten times. This chain joins TRBV5-4 and TRBJ1-2; D call uncertain. Trimming took 0 bases from V and 6 from J, leaving 9 bases between them. The CDR3 is 13 amino acids. CDR1 and CDR2 (germline): SGHNT, YYREEE (reference sequence). CDR3 residues: CASSLGAADGYTF. CDR3 DNA sequence: TGTGCCAGCAGCTTGGGGGCGGCCGATGGCTACACCTTC.

V is TRBV19 and J is TRBJ2-7; 7 bases are shared with TRBD1. The CDR3 is made up of 13 amino acids. Trimming cost V 10 bases and J 4 bases; bases outside gene matches: 10. Per germline, CDR1 LNHDA and CDR2 SQIVND (reference sequence). The CDR3 loop is CATGTVGGYEQYF. CDR3 nucleotides: TGTGCCACCGGGACAGTAGGGGGATACGAGCAGTACTTC.

In this sample, this clonotype turned up a few times. V and J are TRBV20-1 and TRBJ1-2; maybe TRBD1 (6 bases). V was trimmed by 1 base and J by 6 bases, leaving 18 bases between them. CDR3 length equals 15 residues. The germline gives CDR1 DFQATT, CDR2 SNEGSKA (reference sequence). The CDR3 nucleotides are TGCAGTGCTAGAGCCGTATATCCGGGGGCTAATGGCTACACCTTC. Its translation is CSARAVYPGANGYTF.

This clonotype has only a few counts. V usage is TRBV20-1 and J usage is TRBJ2-3; TRBD2 matches 10 bases. CDR3 length: 13 residues. Unmatched junction bases numbered 5, after V lost 5 bases and J lost 6 bases. Germline lookup yields CDR1 DFQATT and CDR2 SNEGSKA (reference sequence). In nucleotides, the CDR3 is TGCAGTGCTCTGGGGACTAGCGTGGATACGCAGTATTTT. It translates to CSALGTSVDTQYF.

The chain has TRBV7-2 and TRBJ2-5; either TRBD1 or TRBD2 may fit D (5 bases each). The CDR3 covers 13 residues. Between the trimmed V and J ends, which lost 6 bases and 3 bases, there was a span of 11 bases. In germline, CDR1 is SGHTA, CDR2 FQGNSA. The CDR3 region has the DNA TGTGCCAGCAGTGGGACGGAAGAAGAGACCCAGTACTTC. Its translation: CASSGTEEETQYF.

The chain recombines TRBV20-1 with TRBJ1-6; 7 bases match TRBD1. The CDR3 runs to 13 residues. Germline CDR1 is DFQATT and CDR2 is SNEGSKA (reference sequence). Unmatched junction bases numbered 3, after V lost 3 bases and J lost 7 bases. The CDR3 protein is CSARTGTNSPLHF. For the CDR3, the DNA is TGCAGTGCTAGGACAGGGACAAATTCACCCCTCCACTTT.

J is TRBJ2-7 and V is TRBV15, with 9 nucleotides matching TRBD1. Germline trimming cut 2 bases from V and 4 bases from J; bases unmatched to any gene: 3. The CDR3 is 14 residues long. CDR1 and CDR2 (germline): LNHNV, YYDKDF (reference sequence). This CDR3 reads CATSRPGQGYEQYF. Written as DNA, the CDR3 is TGTGCCACCAGCAGACCGGGACAGGGTTACGAGCAGTACTTC.

This clonotype was recorded at least ten times. This chain uses TRBV5-1 with TRBJ2-2; D is perhaps TRBD1 (6 bases). From germline, CDR1 is SGHRS and CDR2 YFSETQ. The CDR3 is made up of 14 amino acids. With 4 bases removed from V and 6 bases from J, the gap between germline ends came to 13 bases. CDR3 amino acids: CASSLNRVPGELFF. The CDR3 region has the DNA TGCGCCAGCAGCCTAAACAGGGTCCCCGGGGAGCTGTTTTTT.

The table lists this clonotype with a few counts. The V gene is TRBV3-1, the J gene TRBJ2-5; D is possibly TRBD1 (6 bases). V was pared by 0 bases and J by 4 bases, with 12 bases between. The CDR3 extends over 15 amino acids. The V gene's germline CDR1 is LGHDT and CDR2 YNNKEL (reference sequence). This chain's CDR3 is CASSQDPQGTETQYF. For the CDR3, the DNA is TGTGCCAGCAGCCAAGATCCGCAGGGGACAGAGACCCAGTACTTC.